The 11 T cell receptor beta chains in this list originate from one sample, sequenced in a study of early T cells in non-severe SARS-CoV-2 infection. TCRdb reprocessed the 5' RACE reads with MiXCR, giving one entry per CDR3 protein. Found here are 25,000 to 35,000 distinct CDR3 sequences, roughly 5.7% of them singletons; the top ten hold 5% to 6.5%. Sequenced input: whole blood. Receptors were obtained from an adult who was a healthcare worker with PCR-confirmed SARS-CoV-2 infection or an uninfected control (not recorded which).

V gene TRBV20-1 combines with J gene TRBJ1-4; 7 positions match TRBD1. In germline, CDR1 is DFQATT, CDR2 SNEGSKA (reference sequence). The ends lost 0 bases at V and 8 bases at J; junction bases unmatched: 6. The length of the CDR3 is 14 residues. CDR3: CSARDGQAGEKLFF. The CDR3 DNA is TGCAGTGCTAGAGATGGACAGGCGGGAGAAAAACTGTTTTTT.

In this sample, this clonotype turned up a few times. The V and J genes are TRBV5-1 and TRBJ1-5; D is undetermined. Between the trimmed V and J ends, which lost 0 bases and 0 bases, there was a span of 7 bases. The germline CDR1 and CDR2 sequences are SGHRS and YFSETQ. The CDR3 contains 15 residues. The CDR3 region is CASSLAGSSNQPQHF. In nucleotides, the CDR3 is TGCGCCAGCAGCTTGGCCGGGAGTAGCAATCAGCCCCAGCATTTT.

This clonotype was found many times. This sequence joins TRBV7-6 and TRBJ2-1; TRBD2 might be the D (6 bases). The germline CDR1 and CDR2 sequences are SGHVS and FNYEAQ. Between the trimmed V and J ends, which lost 5 bases and 4 bases, there was a span of 18 bases. This CDR3 contains 16 residues. DNA of the CDR3: TGTGCCAGCAGCCCAAAACGGGGCGGGGCTTACAATGAGCAGTTCTTC. Amino acid sequence: CASSPKRGGAYNEQFF.

This clonotype showed up many times. The chain recombines TRBV29-1 with TRBJ2-2; the D is unclear. Trimming took off 4 bases at V and 2 bases at J, with 5 bases between the two ends. CDR1 and CDR2 (germline): SQVTM, ANQGSEA. CDR3 length equals 12 residues. The CDR3 DNA is TGCAGCGTTGGGCGAAACACCGGGGAGCTGTTTTTT. Translation: CSVGRNTGELFF.

This clonotype was seen ten or more times. The V and J genes are TRBV4-3 and TRBJ2-1; D is tentatively TRBD1 or TRBD2 (5 bases each). Germline values: CDR1 LGHNA, CDR2 YSLEER. Trimming took off 0 bases at V and 5 bases at J, with 8 bases between the two ends. The CDR3 length is 14 residues. CDR3 nucleotide sequence: TGCGCCAGCAGCCAAGATGTGGGGGACAATGAGCAGTTCTTC. It codes for CASSQDVGDNEQFF.

The table lists this clonotype with many counts. The chain employs TRBV29-1 and TRBJ2-2; 16 nucleotides align to TRBD2. Germline values: CDR1 SQVTM, CDR2 ANQGSEA. CDR3 length equals 17 residues. V shed 4 bases and J 7 bases; nucleotides not matched to a gene: 9. CDR3 amino acids: CSVVGTSGREGHGELFF. The CDR3 nucleotides read TGCAGCGTTGTAGGGACTAGCGGGAGGGAAGGGCACGGGGAGCTGTTTTTT.

This clonotype was counted many times. For the CDR3, the DNA is TGTGCCAGCAGCTTAGATAGCGGGCCCTCTGGAAACACCATATATTTT. Encoded protein: CASSLDSGPSGNTIYF. The V and J genes are TRBV11-2 and TRBJ1-3; D remains ambiguous. The CDR3 is 16 amino acids. V gave up 0 bases and J gave up 0 bases, with 9 bases separating them. Per the germline V gene, CDR1 is SGHAT and CDR2 is FQNNGV.

This clonotype has a count of ten or more. This sequence joins TRBV20-1 and TRBJ2-3; TRBD2 matches at 13 bases. The CDR3 is made up of 17 amino acids. CDR1 DFQATT and CDR2 SNEGSKA come from the germline V gene (reference sequence). The junction had 12 bases not matched to a gene; V was cut back by 6 bases and J by 3 bases. CDR3 in amino acids: CSAPTSGRAFKTDTQYF. The CDR3, as DNA: TGCAGTGCCCCCACTAGCGGGAGGGCCTTTAAAACAGATACGCAGTATTTT.

This rearrangement joins TRBV18 to TRBJ2-2, with TRBD2 matching 9 bases. Germline V gives CDR1 KGHSH, CDR2 LQKENI. After removal of 3 bases from V and 0 bases from J, the junction contained 5 bases not matched to a gene. This CDR3 has 17 residues. The CDR3, as DNA: TGTGCCAGCTCACCGGCGACTAGCGGTACGAACACCGGGGAGCTGTTTTTT. Amino acids: CASSPATSGTNTGELFF.

This clonotype was detected ten times or more. The rearrangement uses TRBV24-1 and TRBJ2-1; D is unclear. Germline loops: CDR1 KGHDR, CDR2 SFDVKD. The CDR3 totals 16 residues. The V end was cut by 4 bases, the J end by 8 bases, with 20 bases between. CDR3 residues: CATSERPPDSGYEQFF. DNA of the CDR3: TGTGCCACCAGTGAACGCCCTCCGGATTCAGGATATGAGCAGTTCTTC.

This clonotype was counted at least ten times. The chain recombines TRBV7-9 with TRBJ2-7, with 7 positions matching TRBD1. The CDR3 runs 14 residues. Germline trimming cut 4 bases from V and 3 bases from J; bases unmatched to any gene: 6. Germline values: CDR1 SEHNR, CDR2 FQNEAQ (reference sequence). CDR3: CASSSGTEFYEQYV. Written as DNA, the CDR3 is TGTGCCAGCAGCTCCGGGACAGAATTCTACGAGCAGTACGTC.